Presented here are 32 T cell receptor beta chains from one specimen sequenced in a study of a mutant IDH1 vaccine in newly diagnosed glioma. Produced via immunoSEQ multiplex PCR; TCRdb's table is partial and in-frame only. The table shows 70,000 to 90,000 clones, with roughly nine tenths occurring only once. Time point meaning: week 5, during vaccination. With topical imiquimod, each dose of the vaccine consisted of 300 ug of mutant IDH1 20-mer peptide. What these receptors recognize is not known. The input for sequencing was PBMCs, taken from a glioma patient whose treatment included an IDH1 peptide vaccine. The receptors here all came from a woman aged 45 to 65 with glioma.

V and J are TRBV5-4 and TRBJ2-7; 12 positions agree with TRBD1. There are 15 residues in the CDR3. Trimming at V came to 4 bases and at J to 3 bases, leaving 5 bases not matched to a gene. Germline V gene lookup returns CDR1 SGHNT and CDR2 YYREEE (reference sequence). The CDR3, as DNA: TGTGCCAGCAGCCCTGGGACAGGGGGCTTCTACGAGCAGTACTTC. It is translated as CASSPGTGGFYEQYF.

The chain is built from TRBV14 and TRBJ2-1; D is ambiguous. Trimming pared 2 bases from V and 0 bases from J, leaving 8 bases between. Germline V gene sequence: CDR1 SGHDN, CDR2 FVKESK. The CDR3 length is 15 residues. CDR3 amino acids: CASSQRVRSYNEQFF. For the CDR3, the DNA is TGTGCCAGCAGCCAACGGGTTCGCTCCTACAATGAGCAGTTCTTC.

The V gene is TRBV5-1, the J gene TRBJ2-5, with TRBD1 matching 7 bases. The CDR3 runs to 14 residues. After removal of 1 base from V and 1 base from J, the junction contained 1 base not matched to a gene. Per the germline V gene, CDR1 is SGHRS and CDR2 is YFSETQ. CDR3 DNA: TGCGCCAGCAGCTTGAGGGACAGCCAAGAGACCCAGTACTTC. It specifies CASSLRDSQETQYF.

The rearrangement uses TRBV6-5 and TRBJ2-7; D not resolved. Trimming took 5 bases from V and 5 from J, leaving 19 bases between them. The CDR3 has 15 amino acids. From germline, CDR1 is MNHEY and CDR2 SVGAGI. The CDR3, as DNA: TGTGCCAGCAGTGCCTCTCGGCCTGGAAAGGACGAGCAGTACTTC. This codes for CASSASRPGKDEQYF.

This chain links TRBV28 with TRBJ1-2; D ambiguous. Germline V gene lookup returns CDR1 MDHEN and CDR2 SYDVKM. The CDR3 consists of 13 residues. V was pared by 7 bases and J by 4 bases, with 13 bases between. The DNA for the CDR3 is TGTGCCAGCACCTCGCTTCGGTCCTATGGCTACACCTTC. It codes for CASTSLRSYGYTF.

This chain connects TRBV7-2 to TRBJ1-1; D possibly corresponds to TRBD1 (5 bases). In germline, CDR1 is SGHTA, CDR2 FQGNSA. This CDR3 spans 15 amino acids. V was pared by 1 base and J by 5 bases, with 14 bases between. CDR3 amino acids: CASSLGVGGRTEAFF. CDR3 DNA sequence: TGTGCCAGCAGCTTAGGGGTGGGGGGTAGGACTGAAGCTTTCTTT. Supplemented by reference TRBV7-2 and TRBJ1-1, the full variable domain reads GAGVSQSPSNKVTEKGKDVELRCDPISGHTALYWYRQSLGQGLEFLIYFQGNSAPDKSGLPSDRFSAERTGGSVSTLTIQRTQQEDSAVYLCASSLGVGGRTEAFFGQGTRLTVV.

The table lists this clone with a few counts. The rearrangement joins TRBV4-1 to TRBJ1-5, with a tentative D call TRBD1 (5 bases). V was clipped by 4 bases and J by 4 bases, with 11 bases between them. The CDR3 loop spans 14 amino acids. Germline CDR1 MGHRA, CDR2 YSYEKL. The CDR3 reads CASSLTGVNQPQHF. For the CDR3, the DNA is TGCGCCAGCAGCCTGACGGGGGTTAATCAGCCCCAGCATTTT.

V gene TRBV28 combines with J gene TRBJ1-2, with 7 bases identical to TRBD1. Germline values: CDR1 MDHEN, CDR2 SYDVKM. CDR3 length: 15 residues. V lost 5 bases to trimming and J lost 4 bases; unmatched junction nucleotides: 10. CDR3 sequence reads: CASSLRGQIFYGYTF. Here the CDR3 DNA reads TGTGCCAGCAGTCTAAGGGGACAGATCTTCTATGGCTACACCTTC.

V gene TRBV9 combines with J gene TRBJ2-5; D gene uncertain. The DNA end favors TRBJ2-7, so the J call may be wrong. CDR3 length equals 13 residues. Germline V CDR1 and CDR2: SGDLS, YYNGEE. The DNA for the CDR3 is TGTGCCATCCCCCTTGTCCAGGACTACGAGCAGTACTTC. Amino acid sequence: CAIPLVQDYEQYF.

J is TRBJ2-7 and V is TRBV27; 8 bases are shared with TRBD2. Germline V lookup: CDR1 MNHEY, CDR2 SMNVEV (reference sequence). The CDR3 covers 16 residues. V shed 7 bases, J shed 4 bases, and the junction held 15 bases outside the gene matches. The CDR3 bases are TGTGCCAGCAAACACTCAGCGGGAGCGACTTTTTACGAGCAGTACTTC. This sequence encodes CASKHSAGATFYEQYF.

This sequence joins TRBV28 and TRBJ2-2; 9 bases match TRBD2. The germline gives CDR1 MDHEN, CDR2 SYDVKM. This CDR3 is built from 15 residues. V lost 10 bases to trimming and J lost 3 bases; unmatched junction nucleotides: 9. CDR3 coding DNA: TGTGCCATCACGGAAGGCGGGAGGGACACCGGGGAGCTGTTTTTT. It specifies CAITEGGRDTGELFF.

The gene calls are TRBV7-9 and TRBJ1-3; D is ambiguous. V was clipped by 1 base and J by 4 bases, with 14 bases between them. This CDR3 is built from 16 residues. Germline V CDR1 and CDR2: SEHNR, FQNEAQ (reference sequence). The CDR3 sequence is CASSLGALHGGNTIYF. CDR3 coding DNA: TGTGCCAGCAGCTTAGGGGCCCTCCACGGGGGAAACACCATATATTTT.

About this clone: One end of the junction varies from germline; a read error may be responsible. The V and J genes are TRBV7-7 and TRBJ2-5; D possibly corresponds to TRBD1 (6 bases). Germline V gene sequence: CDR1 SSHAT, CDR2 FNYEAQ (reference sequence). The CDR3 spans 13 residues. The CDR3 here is CASSRTAQETQYF. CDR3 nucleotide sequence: TGTGCTAGCAGCCGGACAGCCCAAGAGACCCAGTACTTC.

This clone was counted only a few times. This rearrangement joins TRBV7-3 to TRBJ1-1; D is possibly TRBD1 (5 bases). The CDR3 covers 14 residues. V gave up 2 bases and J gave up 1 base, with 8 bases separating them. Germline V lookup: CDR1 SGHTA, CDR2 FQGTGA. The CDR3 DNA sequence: TGTGCCAGCAGCTTAGGGGCGGGGAACACTGAAGCTTTCTTT. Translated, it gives CASSLGAGNTEAFF.

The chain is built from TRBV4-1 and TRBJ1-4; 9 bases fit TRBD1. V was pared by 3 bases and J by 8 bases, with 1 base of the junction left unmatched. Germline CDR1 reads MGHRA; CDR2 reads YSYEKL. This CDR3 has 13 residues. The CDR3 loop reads CASSQGQGEKLFF. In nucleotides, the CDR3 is TGCGCCAGCAGCCAGGGACAGGGAGAAAAACTGTTTTTT.

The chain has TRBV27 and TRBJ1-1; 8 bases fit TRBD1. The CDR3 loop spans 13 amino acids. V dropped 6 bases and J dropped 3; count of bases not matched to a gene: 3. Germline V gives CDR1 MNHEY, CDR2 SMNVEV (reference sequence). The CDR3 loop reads CASSLTGDTEAFF. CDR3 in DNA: TGTGCCAGCAGCCTGACAGGGGACACTGAAGCTTTCTTT.

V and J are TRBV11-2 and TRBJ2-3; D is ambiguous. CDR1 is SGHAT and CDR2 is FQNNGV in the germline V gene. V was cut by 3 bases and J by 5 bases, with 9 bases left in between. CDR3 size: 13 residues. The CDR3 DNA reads TGTGCCAGCAGCTTGGCTATGGTAGATACGCAGTATTTT. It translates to CASSLAMVDTQYF.

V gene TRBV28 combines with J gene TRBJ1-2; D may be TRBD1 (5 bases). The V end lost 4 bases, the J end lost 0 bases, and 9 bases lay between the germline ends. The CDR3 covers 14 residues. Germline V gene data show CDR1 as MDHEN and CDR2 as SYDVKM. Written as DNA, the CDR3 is TGTGCCAGCAGTTACAGGCCCTCTAACTATGGCTACACCTTC. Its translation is CASSYRPSNYGYTF.

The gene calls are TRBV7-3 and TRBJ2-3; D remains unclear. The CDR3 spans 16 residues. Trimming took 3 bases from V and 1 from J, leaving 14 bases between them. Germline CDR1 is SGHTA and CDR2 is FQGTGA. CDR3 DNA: TGTGCCAGCAGCTTTGGTCGGCGGTTGGGCACAGATACGCAGTATTTT. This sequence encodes CASSFGRRLGTDTQYF. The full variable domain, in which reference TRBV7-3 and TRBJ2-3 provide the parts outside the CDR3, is GAGVSQTPSNKVTEKGKYVELRCDPISGHTALYWYRQSLGQGPEFLIYFQGTGAADDSGLPNDRFFAVRPEGSVSTLKIQRTERGDSAVYLCASSFGRRLGTDTQYFGPGTRLTVL.

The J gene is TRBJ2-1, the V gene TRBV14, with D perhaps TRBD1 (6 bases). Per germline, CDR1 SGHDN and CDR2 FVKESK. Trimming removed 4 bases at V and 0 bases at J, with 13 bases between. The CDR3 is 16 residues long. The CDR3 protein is CASSPRWGHSYNEQFF. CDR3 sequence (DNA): TGTGCCAGCAGCCCCCGTTGGGGGCACTCCTACAATGAGCAGTTCTTC.

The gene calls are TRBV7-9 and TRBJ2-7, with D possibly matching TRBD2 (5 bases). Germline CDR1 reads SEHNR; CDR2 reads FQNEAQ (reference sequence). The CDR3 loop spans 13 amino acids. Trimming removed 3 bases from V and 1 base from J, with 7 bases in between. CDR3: CASSFEGSYEQYF. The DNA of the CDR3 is TGTGCCAGCAGCTTCGAGGGATCCTACGAGCAGTACTTC.

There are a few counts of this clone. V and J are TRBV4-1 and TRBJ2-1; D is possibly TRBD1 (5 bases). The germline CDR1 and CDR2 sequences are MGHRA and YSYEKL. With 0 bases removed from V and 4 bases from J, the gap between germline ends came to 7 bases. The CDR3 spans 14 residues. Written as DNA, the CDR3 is TGCGCCAGCAGCCAAGAAGGGGCTTACAATGAGCAGTTCTTC. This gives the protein CASSQEGAYNEQFF.

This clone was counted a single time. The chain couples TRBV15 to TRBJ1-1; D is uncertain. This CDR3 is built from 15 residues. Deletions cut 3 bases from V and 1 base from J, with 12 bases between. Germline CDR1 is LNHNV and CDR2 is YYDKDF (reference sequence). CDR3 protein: CATSSSPAANTEAFF. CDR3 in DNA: TGTGCCACCAGCAGTTCCCCGGCGGCGAACACTGAAGCTTTCTTT.

CDR3 DNA: TGTGCCAGCAGCCGGCGCCCGGGATCTGTACCAAACACTGAAGCTTTCTTT. Translating it yields CASSRRPGSVPNTEAFF. The rearrangement uses TRBV5-4 and TRBJ1-1; D is uncertain. The germline CDR1 and CDR2 sequences are SGHNT and YYREEE (reference sequence). There are 17 residues in the CDR3. V was trimmed by 4 bases and J by 2 bases, leaving 21 bases between them. Drawing the rest from reference TRBV5-4 and TRBJ1-1, the complete variable domain is ETGVTQSPTHLIKTRGQQVTLRCSSQSGHNTVSWYQQALGQGPQFIFQYYREEENGRGNFPPRFSGLQFPNYSSELNVNALELDDSALYLCASSRRPGSVPNTEAFFGQGTRLTVV.

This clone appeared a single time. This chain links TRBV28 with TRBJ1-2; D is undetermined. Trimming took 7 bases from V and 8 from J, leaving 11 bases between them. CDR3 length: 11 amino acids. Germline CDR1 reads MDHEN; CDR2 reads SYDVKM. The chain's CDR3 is CASKEGAGYTF. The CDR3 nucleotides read TGTGCCAGCAAGGAGGGTGCCGGCTACACCTTC.

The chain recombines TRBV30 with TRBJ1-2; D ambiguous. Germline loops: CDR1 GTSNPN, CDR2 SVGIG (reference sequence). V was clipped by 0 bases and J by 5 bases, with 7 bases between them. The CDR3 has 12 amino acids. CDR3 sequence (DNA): TGTGCCTGGAGTGTATATGGGTATGGCTACACCTTC. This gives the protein CAWSVYGYGYTF.

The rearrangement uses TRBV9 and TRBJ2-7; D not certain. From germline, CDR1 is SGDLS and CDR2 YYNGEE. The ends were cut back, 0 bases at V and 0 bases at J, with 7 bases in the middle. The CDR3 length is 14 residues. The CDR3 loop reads CASSVADNSYEQYF. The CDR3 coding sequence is TGTGCCAGCAGCGTAGCCGACAACTCCTACGAGCAGTACTTC.

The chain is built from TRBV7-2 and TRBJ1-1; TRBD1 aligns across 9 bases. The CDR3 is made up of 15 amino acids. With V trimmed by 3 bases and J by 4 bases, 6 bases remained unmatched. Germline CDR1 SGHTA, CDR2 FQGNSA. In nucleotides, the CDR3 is TGTGCCAGCAGCTTCTCCGGGACAGGGTTCACTGAAGCTTTCTTT. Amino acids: CASSFSGTGFTEAFF.

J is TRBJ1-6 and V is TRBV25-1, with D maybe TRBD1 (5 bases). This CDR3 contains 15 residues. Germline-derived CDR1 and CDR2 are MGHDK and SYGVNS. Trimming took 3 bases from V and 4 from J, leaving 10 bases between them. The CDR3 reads CASSDTRQYNSPLHF. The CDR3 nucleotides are TGTGCCAGCAGTGATACACGACAGTATAATTCACCCCTCCACTTT. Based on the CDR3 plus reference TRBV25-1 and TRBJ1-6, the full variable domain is EADIYQTPRYLVIGTGKKITLECSQTMGHDKMYWYQQDPGMELHLIHYSYGVNSTEKGDLSSESTVSRIRTEHFPLTLESARPSHTSQYLCASSDTRQYNSPLHFGNGTRLTVT.

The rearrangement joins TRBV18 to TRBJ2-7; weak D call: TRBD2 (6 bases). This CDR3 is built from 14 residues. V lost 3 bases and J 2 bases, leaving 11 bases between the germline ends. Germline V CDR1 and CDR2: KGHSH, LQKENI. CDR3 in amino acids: CASSPVAGTYEQYF. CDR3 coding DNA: TGTGCCAGCTCACCCGTCGCGGGGACCTACGAGCAGTACTTC.

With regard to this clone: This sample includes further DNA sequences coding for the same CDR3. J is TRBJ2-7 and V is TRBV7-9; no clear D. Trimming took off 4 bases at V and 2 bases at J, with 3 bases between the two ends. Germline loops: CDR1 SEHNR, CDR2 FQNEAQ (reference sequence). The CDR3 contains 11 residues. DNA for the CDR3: TGTGCCAGCAGCTCCGCCTACGAGCAGTACTTC. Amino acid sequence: CASSSAYEQYF.

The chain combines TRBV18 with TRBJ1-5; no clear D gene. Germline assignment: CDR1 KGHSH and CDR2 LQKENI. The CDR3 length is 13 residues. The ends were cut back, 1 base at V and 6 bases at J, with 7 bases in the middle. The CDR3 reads CASSPQVGQPQHF. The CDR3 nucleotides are TGTGCCAGCTCACCACAGGTGGGTCAGCCCCAGCATTTT.